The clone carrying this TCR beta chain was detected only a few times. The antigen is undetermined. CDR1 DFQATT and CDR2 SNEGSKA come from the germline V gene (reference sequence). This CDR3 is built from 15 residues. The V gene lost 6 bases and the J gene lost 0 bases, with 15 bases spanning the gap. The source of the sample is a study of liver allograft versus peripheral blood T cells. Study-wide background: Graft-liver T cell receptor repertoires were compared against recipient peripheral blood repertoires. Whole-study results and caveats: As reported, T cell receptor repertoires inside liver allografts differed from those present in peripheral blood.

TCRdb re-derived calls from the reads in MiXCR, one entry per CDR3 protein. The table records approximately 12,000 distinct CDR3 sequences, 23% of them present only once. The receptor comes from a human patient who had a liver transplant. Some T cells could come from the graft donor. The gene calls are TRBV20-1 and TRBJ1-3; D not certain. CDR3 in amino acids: CSALRVLFSGNTIYF. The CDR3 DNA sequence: TGCAGTGCCCTGAGGGTCTTGTTCTCTGGAAACACCATATATTTT.